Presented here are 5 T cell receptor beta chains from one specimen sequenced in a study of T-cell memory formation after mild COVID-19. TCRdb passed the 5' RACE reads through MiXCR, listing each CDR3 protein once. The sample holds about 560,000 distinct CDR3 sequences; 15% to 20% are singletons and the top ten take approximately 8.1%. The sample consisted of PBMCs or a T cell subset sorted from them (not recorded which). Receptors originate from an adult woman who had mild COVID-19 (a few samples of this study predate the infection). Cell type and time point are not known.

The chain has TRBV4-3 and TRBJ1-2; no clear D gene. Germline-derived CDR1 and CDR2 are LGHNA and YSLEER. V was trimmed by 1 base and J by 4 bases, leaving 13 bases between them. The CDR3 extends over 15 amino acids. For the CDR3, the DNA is TGCGCCAGCAGCCAAGTCCCTGGAGGCCTCTATGGCTACACCTTC. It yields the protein CASSQVPGGLYGYTF.

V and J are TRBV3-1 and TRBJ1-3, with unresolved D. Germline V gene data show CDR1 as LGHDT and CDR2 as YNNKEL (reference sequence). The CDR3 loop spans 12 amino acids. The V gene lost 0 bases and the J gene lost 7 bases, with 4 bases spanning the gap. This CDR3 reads CASSQERNTIYF. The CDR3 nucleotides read TGTGCCAGCAGCCAAGAGAGGAACACCATATATTTT.

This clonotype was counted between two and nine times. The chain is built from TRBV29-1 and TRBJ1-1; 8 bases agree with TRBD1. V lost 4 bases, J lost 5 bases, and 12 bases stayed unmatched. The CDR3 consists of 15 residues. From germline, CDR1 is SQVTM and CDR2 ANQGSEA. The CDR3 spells CSVGSSPGGRTEAFF. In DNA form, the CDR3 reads TGCAGCGTTGGGTCCAGCCCAGGGGGCCGTACTGAAGCTTTCTTT.

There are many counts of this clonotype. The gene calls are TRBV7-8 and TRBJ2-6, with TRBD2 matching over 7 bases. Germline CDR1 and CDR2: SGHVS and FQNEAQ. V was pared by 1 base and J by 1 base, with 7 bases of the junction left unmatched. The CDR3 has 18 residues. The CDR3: CASSLVGLDLSGANVLTF. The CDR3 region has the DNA TGTGCCAGCAGCTTAGTAGGACTAGATCTTTCTGGGGCCAACGTCCTGACTTTC.

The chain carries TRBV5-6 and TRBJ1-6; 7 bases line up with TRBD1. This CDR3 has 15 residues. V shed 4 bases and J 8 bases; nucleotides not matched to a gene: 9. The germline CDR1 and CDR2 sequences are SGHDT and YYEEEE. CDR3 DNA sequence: TGTGCCAGCAGCCCCCTCGACAGGGAATATTCACCCCTCCACTTT. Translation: CASSPLDREYSPLHF.